One and the same sample provided the 9 T cell receptor beta chains below, sequenced in a study of prognosis after radiotherapy for stage I lung cancer. Genomic DNA was the source, and TCR beta CDR3 was amplified from it by two-round multiplex PCR. Gene-specific primers for each TRBV and TRBJ gene drove first-round PCR. MiXCR, run by TCRdb on the multiplex PCR reads, gives a single entry per CDR3 protein. The table shows 30,000 to 40,000 distinct CDR3 sequences, with roughly 25% occurring only once. Sequenced material: PBMCs, taken before or after stereotactic body radiation therapy (not recorded which). These TCRs come from a donor of 50 years or more with non-small cell lung cancer.

This clonotype was counted at least ten times. The V gene is TRBV18, the J gene TRBJ1-2; D remains unclear. CDR3 length: 15 residues. CDR1 is KGHSH, CDR2 LQKENI, per germline. Trimming pared 3 bases from V and 3 bases from J, leaving 14 bases between. This CDR3 reads CASSPYAASDYGYTF. In DNA form, the CDR3 reads TGTGCCAGCTCACCTTACGCAGCCTCGGACTATGGCTACACCTTC.

Worth noting for this clonotype: A much larger clonotype is one base distant, so this may be a read error. This chain uses TRBV29-1 with TRBJ2-1; tentatively, D is TRBD2 (5 bases). V lost 7 bases and J lost 4, with 20 bases in between. The germline V gene has CDR1 SQVTM and CDR2 ANQGSEA. There are 15 residues in the CDR3. The CDR3 is CSAHERGLGYNEQFF. The CDR3, as DNA: TGCAGCGCACACGAAAGAGGGTTGGGGTACAATGAGCAGTTCTTC.

Turning to this clonotype: A far larger clone is a single base away, which makes a read error likely. The rearrangement links TRBV6-2 or TRBV6-3 to TRBJ2-2; weak D call: TRBD2 (6 bases). The CDR3 runs 17 residues. The germline gives CDR1 MNHEY, CDR2 SVGEGT. Trimming removed 5 bases from V and 9 bases from J, with 25 bases in between. The CDR3 DNA follows: TGTGCCAGCAGTGAATCGGGAGTGGCAGGGAAAAAACGGGAGCTGTTTTTT. It is translated as CASSESGVAGKKRELFF.

At least ten counts were recorded for this clonotype. V gene TRBV5-4 combines with J gene TRBJ1-4; D is possibly TRBD1 (5 bases). CDR3 length equals 16 residues. In germline, CDR1 is SGHNT, CDR2 YYREEE (reference sequence). V was cut by 3 bases and J by 0 bases, with 12 bases left in between. Written as DNA, the CDR3 is TGTGCCAGCAGCTACATGGGGCTTACAACTAATGAAAAACTGTTTTTT. The encoded protein is CASSYMGLTTNEKLFF.

Ten or more counts support this clonotype. CDR3 bases: TGCAGTGCTAGAGATACTGGACTAGCCCAAGGAGGTACGCAGTATTTT. As protein: CSARDTGLAQGGTQYF. The chain carries TRBV20-1 and TRBJ2-3, with 8 bases aligning to TRBD2. V dropped 0 bases and J dropped 8; count of bases not matched to a gene: 13. The germline CDR1 and CDR2 sequences are DFQATT and SNEGSKA (reference sequence). This CDR3 region has 16 residues.

Comments on this clonotype: It is likely a read error: a sequence one base away is far more abundant. This chain uses TRBV11-1 with TRBJ2-1; possible D gene TRBD1, 5 bases. Trimming pared 10 bases from V and 5 bases from J, leaving 15 bases between. The germline V gene has CDR1 SGHAT and CDR2 FQDESV (reference sequence). This CDR3 has 13 amino acids. CDR3 coding DNA: TGTGCCATTGGCCGAGTCAGGGACAATGAGCAGTTCTTC. Protein product: CAIGRVRDNEQFF.

In this sample, this clonotype turned up many times. The CDR3 is CASSLQGYGNEQFF. The CDR3 DNA reads TGTGCCAGCAGCTTACAGGGTTACGGGAATGAGCAGTTCTTC. The chain couples TRBV7-3 to TRBJ2-1, with TRBD1 as a possible D gene (5 bases). This CDR3 has 14 residues. The V end was cut by 2 bases, the J end by 7 bases, with 12 bases between. Per germline, CDR1 SGHTA and CDR2 FQGTGA.

This sequence joins TRBV5-1 and TRBJ2-6; TRBD1 matches 9 bases. Germline V gene data show CDR1 as SGHRS and CDR2 as YFSETQ. V gave up 2 bases and J gave up 0 bases; unmatched junction bases: 6. CDR3 length equals 18 residues. CDR3 amino acids: CASSLGTGKSSGANVLTF. The CDR3 region has the DNA TGCGCCAGCAGCTTAGGGACAGGGAAAAGCTCTGGGGCCAACGTCCTGACTTTC. The variable domain in full, with the rest retrieved from reference TRBV5-1 and TRBJ2-6, is KAGVTQTPRYLIKTRGQQVTLSCSPISGHRSVSWYQQTPGQGLQFLFEYFSETQRNKGNFPGRFSGRQFSNSRSEMNVSTLELGDSALYLCASSLGTGKSSGANVLTFGAGSRLTVL.

This clonotype was counted at least ten times. V usage is TRBV10-3 and J usage is TRBJ2-3; TRBD2 matches 10 bases. Trimming cost V 2 bases and J 1 base; bases outside gene matches: 3. The V gene's germline CDR1 is ENHRY and CDR2 SYGVKD. The CDR3 is made up of 16 amino acids. CDR3 DNA sequence: TGTGCCATCAGTGAGGGACTAGCGGCAGGCACAGATACGCAGTATTTT. This codes for CAISEGLAAGTDTQYF.